The next 11 T cell receptor beta chains were all read from a single sample in a study of cytomegalovirus exposure and HLA in healthy donors. Researchers ran the PCR with 60 Vbeta and 13 Jbeta primers. This table comes from immunoSEQ multiplex PCR, and its TCRdb copy is limited to in-frame clones, with some not included. This sample carries over 150,000 clones, around 80% of them seen once, and the ten largest clones take roughly 3.7%. What was sequenced was PBMCs. The receptors shown here come from a woman aged 55-70 years in good health and CMV-seropositive.

The chain is built from TRBV7-6 and TRBJ1-1; D is possibly TRBD1 (6 bases). This CDR3 contains 14 residues. With 4 bases removed from V and 1 base from J, the gap between germline ends came to 10 bases. The germline gives CDR1 SGHVS, CDR2 FNYEAQ. CDR3 in amino acids: CASSSQGPNTEAFF. The CDR3 DNA follows: TGTGCCAGCAGCTCACAGGGACCGAACACTGAAGCTTTCTTT.

This clone was recorded a few times. The chain recombines TRBV27 with TRBJ2-7; D is unclear. V lost 4 bases, J lost 3 bases, and 4 bases lay in between. The CDR3 is 11 residues long. Germline CDR1 MNHEY, CDR2 SMNVEV (reference sequence). The CDR3 sequence is CASSSLYEQYF. As DNA, the CDR3 is TGTGCCAGCAGTTCCCTCTACGAGCAGTACTTC.

As DNA, the CDR3 is TGTGCCATCAGTGGCCCTACAGGGGGGGAATCTTTCTTT. This codes for CAISGPTGGESFF. The rearrangement joins TRBV10-3 to TRBJ1-1; 8 bases line up with TRBD1. This CDR3 spans 13 amino acids. Trimming at V came to 4 bases and at J to 12 bases, leaving 10 bases not matched to a gene. Germline V gene lookup returns CDR1 ENHRY and CDR2 SYGVKD.

CDR3 nucleotides: TGTGCCAGTAGTAGGACACCCACAGATACGCAGTATTTT. This gives the protein CASSRTPTDTQYF. The chain employs TRBV19 and TRBJ2-3; possible D gene TRBD1, 5 bases. V was shortened by 4 bases and J by 2 bases, with 7 bases between the two germline ends. In germline, CDR1 is LNHDA, CDR2 SQIVND (reference sequence). This CDR3 has 13 residues.

The chain combines TRBV19 with TRBJ2-1; 7 nucleotides line up with TRBD2. This CDR3 is 16 amino acids long. Germline V CDR1 and CDR2: LNHDA, SQIVND (reference sequence). J gave up 8 bases and V 4 bases, and 14 bases lay outside the gene matches. The CDR3 DNA follows: TGTGCCAGTAGTACCAGCGGCACGGTGGGAGGGGATGAGCAGTTCTTC. Its translation: CASSTSGTVGGDEQFF.

The V and J genes are TRBV18 and TRBJ2-1; 10 nucleotides match TRBD2. CDR1 and CDR2 (germline): KGHSH, LQKENI. The junction had 7 bases not matched to a gene; V was cut back by 5 bases and J by 15 bases. The length of the CDR3 is 12 residues. In DNA form, the CDR3 reads TGTGCCAGCTCAGACACTAGCGGGACAAGGTTCTTC. Amino acid sequence: CASSDTSGTRFF.

The gene calls are TRBV4-1 and TRBJ1-2; 8 nucleotides match TRBD1. The CDR3 runs 16 residues. CDR1 is MGHRA and CDR2 is YSYEKL in the germline V gene. Germline trimming cut 3 bases from V and 4 bases from J; bases unmatched to any gene: 10. CDR3 region: CASSHDSGDRRYGYTF. DNA of the CDR3: TGCGCCAGCAGCCACGACTCAGGGGACAGGCGCTATGGCTACACCTTC.

This clone has a single count. The chain recombines TRBV5-1 with TRBJ2-1; TRBD1 aligns across 9 bases. Germline CDR1 SGHRS, CDR2 YFSETQ. V dropped 4 bases and J dropped 2; count of bases not matched to a gene: 4. The CDR3 is 15 amino acids. CDR3 sequence (DNA): TGCGCCAGCAGCCAACAGGGGGCTGCCTACAATGAGCAGTTCTTC. It yields the protein CASSQQGAAYNEQFF. Together with reference TRBV5-1 and TRBJ2-1, the CDR3 gives the full variable domain: KAGVTQTPRYLIKTRGQQVTLSCSPISGHRSVSWYQQTPGQGLQFLFEYFSETQRNKGNFPGRFSGRQFSNSRSEMNVSTLELGDSALYLCASSQQGAAYNEQFFGPGTRLTVL.

The count of this clone is one. J is TRBJ1-3 and V is TRBV2, with TRBD1 matching 8 bases. The junction had 5 bases not matched to a gene; V was cut back by 6 bases and J by 4 bases. Germline V CDR1 and CDR2: SNHLY, FYNNEI. CDR3 size: 14 residues. CDR3 coding DNA: TGTGCCAGCAGCGCAGGGGGCACCGGAAACACCATATATTTT. It specifies CASSAGGTGNTIYF. Full variable domain (missing parts from reference TRBV2 and TRBJ1-3): EPEVTQTPSHQVTQMGQEVILRCVPISNHLYFYWYRQILGQKVEFLVSFYNNEISEKSEIFDDQFSVERPDGSNFTLKIRSTKLEDSAMYFCASSAGGTGNTIYFGEGSWLTVV.

The chain couples TRBV28 to TRBJ2-3; TRBD2 matches 9 bases. Germline V gives CDR1 MDHEN, CDR2 SYDVKM. This CDR3 has 16 amino acids. V trimming: 5 bases; J trimming: 4 bases; junction bases outside the gene matches: 10. Here the CDR3 reads CASSQLAGEAPDTQYF. Here the CDR3 DNA reads TGTGCCAGCAGTCAATTAGCGGGGGAGGCCCCAGATACGCAGTATTTT.

This rearrangement joins TRBV15 to TRBJ2-5, with D unclear. Matching the DNA end better, TRBJ2-7 makes the J call doubtful. CDR3 length equals 13 residues. Per the germline V gene, CDR1 is LNHNV and CDR2 is YYDKDF (reference sequence). CDR3 residues: CATSSNLAYEQYF. Here the CDR3 DNA reads TGTGCCACCAGCAGTAATCTAGCCTACGAGCAGTACTTC.